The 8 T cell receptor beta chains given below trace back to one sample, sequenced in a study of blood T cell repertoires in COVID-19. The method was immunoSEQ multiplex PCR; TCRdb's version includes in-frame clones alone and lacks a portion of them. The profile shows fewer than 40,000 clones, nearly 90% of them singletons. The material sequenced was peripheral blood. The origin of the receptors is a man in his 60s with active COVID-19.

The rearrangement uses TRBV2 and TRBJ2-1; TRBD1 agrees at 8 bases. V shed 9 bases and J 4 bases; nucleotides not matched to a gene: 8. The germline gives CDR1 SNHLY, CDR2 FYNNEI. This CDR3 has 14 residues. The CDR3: CASADRGVYNEQFF. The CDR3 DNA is TGTGCCAGTGCCGACAGGGGCGTTTACAATGAGCAGTTCTTC.

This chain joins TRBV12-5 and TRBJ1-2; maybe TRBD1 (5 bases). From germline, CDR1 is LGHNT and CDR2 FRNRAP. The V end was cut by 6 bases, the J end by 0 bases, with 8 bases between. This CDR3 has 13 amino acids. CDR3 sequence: CASGQETNYGYTF. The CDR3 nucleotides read TGTGCTAGTGGACAGGAGACTAACTATGGCTACACCTTC.

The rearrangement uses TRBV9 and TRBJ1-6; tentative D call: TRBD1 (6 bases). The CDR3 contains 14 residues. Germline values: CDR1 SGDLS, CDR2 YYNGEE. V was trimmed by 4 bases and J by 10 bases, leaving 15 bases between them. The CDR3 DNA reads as TGTGCCAGCAGCACTCGACAGGATGGATCACCCCTCCACTTT. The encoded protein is CASSTRQDGSPLHF.

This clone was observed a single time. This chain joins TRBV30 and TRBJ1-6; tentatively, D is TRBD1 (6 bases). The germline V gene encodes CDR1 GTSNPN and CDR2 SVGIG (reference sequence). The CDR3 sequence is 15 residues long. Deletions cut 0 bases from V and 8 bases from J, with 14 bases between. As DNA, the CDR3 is TGTGCCTGGAGTGTACCGGCCAGGGGTGATTCACCCCTCCACTTT. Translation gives CAWSVPARGDSPLHF.

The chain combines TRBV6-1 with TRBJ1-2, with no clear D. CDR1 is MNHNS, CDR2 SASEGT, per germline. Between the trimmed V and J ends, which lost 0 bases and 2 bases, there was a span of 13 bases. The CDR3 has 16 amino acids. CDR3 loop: CASSEALGSGNYGYTF. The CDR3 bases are TGTGCCAGCAGTGAAGCGCTCGGGTCGGGGAACTATGGCTACACCTTC.

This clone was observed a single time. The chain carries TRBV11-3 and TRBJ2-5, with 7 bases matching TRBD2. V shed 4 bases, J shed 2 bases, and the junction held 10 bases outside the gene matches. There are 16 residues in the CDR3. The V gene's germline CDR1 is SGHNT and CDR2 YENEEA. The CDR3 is CASSSGLEGRQETQYF. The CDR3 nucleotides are TGTGCCAGCAGCTCAGGACTAGAAGGTCGGCAAGAGACCCAGTACTTC.

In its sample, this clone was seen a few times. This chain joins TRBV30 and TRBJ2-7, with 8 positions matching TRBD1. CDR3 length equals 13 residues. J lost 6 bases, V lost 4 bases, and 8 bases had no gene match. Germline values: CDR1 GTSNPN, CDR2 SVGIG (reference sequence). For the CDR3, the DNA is TGTGCCTGGACAGGGGGCGGAGAGTCCGAGCAGTACTTC. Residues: CAWTGGGESEQYF.

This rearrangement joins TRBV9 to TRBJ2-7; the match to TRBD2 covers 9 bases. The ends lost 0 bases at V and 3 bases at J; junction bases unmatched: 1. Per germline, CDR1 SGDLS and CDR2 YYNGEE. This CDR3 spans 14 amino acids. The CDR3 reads CASSVGSGGYEQYF. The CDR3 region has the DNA TGTGCCAGCAGCGTAGGTAGCGGGGGCTACGAGCAGTACTTC.